The rows below give T cell receptor beta chains drawn from one sample of a study of vaccination effects on CD4 cells after COVID-19. Data came from immunoSEQ multiplex PCR; TCRdb stores just in-frame clones and leaves some out. This repertoire shows 84,000 or so clones, around 77% found once; its top ten account for over 0.95%. No antigen has been identified for these receptors. The sequencing here drew on CD4+ T cells from PBMCs cultured with HCoV-OC43 spike peptides, taken after COVID-19 vaccination. The receptor set was obtained from a human donor who received a COVID-19 vaccine. CDR3s include the opening cysteine and the closing phenylalanine or tryptophan. Fields, in order: clone size, V gene, D gene, J gene, CDR3 protein, CDR3 DNA. The D gene is left open where the match is weak. A clone size is listed for some rows: how often the clone was seen (once, few, many), or a class if it is expanded.

clone_size: -
v_call: TRBV7-3
d_call: -
j_call: TRBJ2-3
cdr3_aa: CASSPQGSDTQYF
cdr3_nt: TGTGCCAGCAGCCCACAGGGTTCAGATACGCAGTATTTT

clone_size: -
v_call: TRBV24-1
d_call: -
j_call: TRBJ2-5
cdr3_aa: CATSDWSPQSIETQYF
cdr3_nt: TGTGCCACCAGTGATTGGTCACCCCAAAGTATAGAGACCCAGTACTTC

clone_size: few
v_call: TRBV7-8
d_call: -
j_call: TRBJ1-3
cdr3_aa: CASRKDPLFRNTIYF
cdr3_nt: TGTGCCAGCAGAAAAGACCCGCTCTTTCGAAACACCATATATTTT

clone_size: -
v_call: TRBV24-1
d_call: TRBD1
j_call: TRBJ2-2
cdr3_aa: CATSDPDRGSTGELFF
cdr3_nt: TGTGCCACCAGTGACCCGGACAGGGGGAGCACCGGGGAGCTGTTTTTT

clone_size: -
v_call: TRBV2
d_call: -
j_call: TRBJ2-2
cdr3_aa: CASKGLANTGELFF
cdr3_nt: TGTGCCAGCAAGGGTCTTGCGAACACCGGGGAGCTGTTTTTT

clone_size: -
v_call: TRBV5-1
d_call: TRBD1
j_call: TRBJ2-4
cdr3_aa: CASSPRGQGNIQYF
cdr3_nt: TGCGCCAGCAGCCCAAGGGGACAGGGAAACATTCAGTACTTC

clone_size: -
v_call: TRBV18
d_call: TRBD1
j_call: TRBJ2-5
cdr3_aa: CASSPQGTGGQETQYF
cdr3_nt: TGTGCCAGCTCACCGCAAGGGACAGGGGGTCAAGAGACCCAGTACTTC

clone_size: -
v_call: TRBV3-1/TRBV3-2
d_call: TRBD1
j_call: TRBJ1-2
cdr3_aa: CASSHLTGENGYTF
cdr3_nt: TGTGCCAGCAGCCATCTCACAGGGGAGAATGGCTACACCTTC

clone_size: -
v_call: TRBV18
d_call: -
j_call: TRBJ1-1
cdr3_aa: CASSPLTSGEAFF
cdr3_nt: TGTGCCAGCTCACCACTTACGAGTGGGGAAGCTTTCTTT

clone_size: -
v_call: TRBV10-3
d_call: -
j_call: TRBJ1-2
cdr3_aa: CAISAGAYGYTF
cdr3_nt: TGTGCCATCAGTGCGGGGGCTTATGGCTACACCTTC

clone_size: -
v_call: TRBV6-6
d_call: TRBD1
j_call: TRBJ2-3
cdr3_aa: CASRPGTGLRDTQYF
cdr3_nt: TGTGCCAGCAGACCCGGGACAGGGCTGCGAGATACGCAGTATTTT

clone_size: few
v_call: TRBV5-1
d_call: TRBD1
j_call: TRBJ2-2
cdr3_aa: CASSFGQGANTGELFF
cdr3_nt: TGCGCCAGCAGCTTCGGACAGGGGGCGAACACCGGGGAGCTGTTTTTT

clone_size: -
v_call: TRBV6-5
d_call: -
j_call: TRBJ1-1
cdr3_aa: CASSYQVRTAEAFF
cdr3_nt: TGTGCCAGCAGTTATCAAGTTAGAACAGCTGAAGCTTTCTTT

clone_size: -
v_call: TRBV5-4
d_call: -
j_call: TRBJ1-2
cdr3_aa: CASSRGGISNYGYTF
cdr3_nt: TGTGCCAGCAGCCGGGGAGGTATCTCTAACTATGGCTACACCTTC

clone_size: -
v_call: TRBV11-2
d_call: -
j_call: TRBJ2-1
cdr3_aa: CASSPDRIRADEQFF
cdr3_nt: TGTGCCAGCAGCCCGGACAGAATCCGGGCTGATGAGCAGTTCTTC

clone_size: -
v_call: TRBV12-3/TRBV12-4
d_call: -
j_call: TRBJ2-1
cdr3_aa: CASVLTAANEQFF
cdr3_nt: TGTGCCAGCGTGTTGACAGCTGCGAATGAGCAGTTCTTC

clone_size: -
v_call: TRBV5-1
d_call: TRBD1
j_call: TRBJ1-1
cdr3_aa: CASTRQGGSNTEAFF
cdr3_nt: TGCGCCAGCACCCGACAGGGGGGGTCAAACACTGAAGCTTTCTTT

clone_size: -
v_call: TRBV30
d_call: TRBD2
j_call: TRBJ2-5
cdr3_aa: CAWSRRGGVETQYF
cdr3_nt: TGTGCCTGGAGTCGGCGGGGGGGCGTAGAGACCCAGTACTTC

clone_size: -
v_call: TRBV4-1
d_call: -
j_call: TRBJ1-3
cdr3_aa: CASSQYSSGNTIYF
cdr3_nt: TGCGCCAGCAGCCAATACTCCTCGGGAAACACCATATATTTT

clone_size: -
v_call: TRBV2
d_call: TRBD1
j_call: TRBJ1-5
cdr3_aa: CASSWETGAPQPQHF
cdr3_nt: TGTGCCAGCAGTTGGGAGACAGGGGCTCCCCAGCCCCAGCATTTT

clone_size: -
v_call: TRBV11-2
d_call: -
j_call: TRBJ2-3
cdr3_aa: CASSLEVRPTDTQYF
cdr3_nt: TGTGCCAGCAGCTTAGAGGTCCGACCGACAGATACGCAGTATTTT

clone_size: -
v_call: TRBV30
d_call: TRBD1
j_call: TRBJ1-1
cdr3_aa: CAWSVETGPGTEAFF
cdr3_nt: TGTGCCTGGAGTGTTGAGACAGGGCCAGGCACTGAAGCTTTCTTT

clone_size: -
v_call: TRBV7-8
d_call: -
j_call: TRBJ2-1
cdr3_aa: CASSLERRSNKEQFF
cdr3_nt: TGTGCCAGCAGCTTAGAGAGGCGAAGCAACAAGGAGCAGTTCTTC

clone_size: few
v_call: TRBV5-8
d_call: -
j_call: TRBJ2-2
cdr3_aa: CASSLRDLYTGELFF
cdr3_nt: TGTGCCAGCAGCCTCCGGGACCTCTACACCGGGGAGCTGTTTTTT

clone_size: -
v_call: TRBV3-1/TRBV3-2
d_call: TRBD1
j_call: TRBJ1-2
cdr3_aa: CASSLTGQGYGYTF
cdr3_nt: TGTGCCAGCAGCCTAACGGGACAGGGCTATGGCTACACCTTC

clone_size: -
v_call: TRBV9
d_call: TRBD1
j_call: TRBJ2-1
cdr3_aa: CASSVERKGWDRAYNEQFF
cdr3_nt: TGTGCCAGCAGCGTAGAACGTAAGGGGTGGGACAGGGCTTACAATGAGCAGTTCTTC

clone_size: -
v_call: TRBV5-5
d_call: -
j_call: TRBJ1-2
cdr3_aa: CASSLDGVRPYGYTF
cdr3_nt: TGTGCCAGCAGCTTGGATGGGGTTCGTCCCTATGGCTACACCTTC

clone_size: few
v_call: TRBV12-3/TRBV12-4
d_call: -
j_call: TRBJ1-3
cdr3_aa: CASGFGSGNTIYF
cdr3_nt: TGTGCCAGCGGGTTCGGTTCTGGAAACACCATATATTTT

clone_size: -
v_call: TRBV7-9
d_call: -
j_call: TRBJ1-6
cdr3_aa: CASSLQSSSRNSPLHF
cdr3_nt: TGTGCCAGCAGCTTGCAGTCCTCCAGCCGCAATTCACCCCTCCACTTT

clone_size: -
v_call: TRBV7-2
d_call: -
j_call: TRBJ1-5
cdr3_aa: CASSATSNQPQHF
cdr3_nt: TGTGCCAGCAGTGCCACTAGCAATCAGCCCCAGCATTTT

clone_size: -
v_call: TRBV5-1
d_call: -
j_call: TRBJ1-5
cdr3_aa: CASSLDGGLEPQHF
cdr3_nt: TGCGCCAGCAGCTTGGACGGGGGCTTGGAGCCCCAGCATTTT

clone_size: few
v_call: TRBV2
d_call: -
j_call: TRBJ2-3
cdr3_aa: CASSQKRGGVDTQYF
cdr3_nt: TGTGCCAGCAGTCAGAAGAGGGGAGGCGTGGATACGCAGTATTTT

clone_size: once
v_call: TRBV27
d_call: -
j_call: TRBJ2-5
cdr3_aa: CASSRKYQETQYF
cdr3_nt: TGTGCCAGCAGTAGGAAGTACCAAGAGACCCAGTACTTC

clone_size: -
v_call: TRBV30
d_call: -
j_call: TRBJ1-6
cdr3_aa: CAWSVPGRNSPLHF
cdr3_nt: TGTGCCTGGAGTGTACCGGGGAGAAATTCACCCCTCCACTTT

clone_size: -
v_call: TRBV5-6
d_call: TRBD1
j_call: TRBJ1-4
cdr3_aa: CASSLGGTGERTEKLFF
cdr3_nt: TGTGCCAGCAGCTTGGGCGGGACAGGGGAGAGGACTGAAAAACTGTTTTTT

clone_size: -
v_call: TRBV30
d_call: -
j_call: TRBJ2-6
cdr3_aa: CAWSVDLGGSGANVLTF
cdr3_nt: TGTGCCTGGAGTGTAGACCTCGGGGGCTCTGGGGCCAACGTCCTGACTTTC

clone_size: -
v_call: TRBV5-1
d_call: TRBD2
j_call: TRBJ2-5
cdr3_aa: CASSPGLAGPQETQYF
cdr3_nt: TGCGCCAGCAGCCCGGGACTAGCGGGGCCTCAAGAGACCCAGTACTTC

clone_size: -
v_call: TRBV30
d_call: TRBD1
j_call: TRBJ2-2
cdr3_aa: CAWRGQGYGELFF
cdr3_nt: TGTGCCTGGAGGGGACAGGGTTACGGGGAGCTGTTTTTT

clone_size: -
v_call: TRBV10-3
d_call: -
j_call: TRBJ1-6
cdr3_aa: CAISDQGNNSPLHF
cdr3_nt: TGTGCCATCAGTGATCAGGGCAATAATTCACCCCTCCACTTT

clone_size: -
v_call: TRBV7-8
d_call: TRBD1
j_call: TRBJ1-2
cdr3_aa: CASSSGTAPGYGYTF
cdr3_nt: TGTGCCAGCAGCTCAGGGACAGCTCCGGGCTATGGCTACACCTTC

clone_size: few
v_call: TRBV3-1/TRBV3-2
d_call: -
j_call: TRBJ2-1
cdr3_aa: CASSHLHRNEQFF
cdr3_nt: TGTGCCAGCAGCCACCTTCATAGGAATGAGCAGTTCTTC

clone_size: -
v_call: TRBV14
d_call: -
j_call: TRBJ1-3
cdr3_aa: CASSQEEDTIYF
cdr3_nt: TGTGCCAGCAGCCAAGAGGAGGACACCATATATTTT

clone_size: -
v_call: TRBV7-9
d_call: -
j_call: TRBJ2-5
cdr3_aa: CASSPAGAAPKKTQYF
cdr3_nt: TGTGCCAGCAGCCCAGCTGGGGCTGCCCCGAAAAAGACCCAGTACTTC